The sequence of this T cell receptor (beta chain) was determined in a study of cytomegalovirus exposure and HLA in healthy donors. Study-wide context: Across almost 400 genotyped donors, roughly 85% landed in the Caucasian-associated ancestry cluster.

This clone has just a few counts. The PCR ran on 60 Vbeta and 13 Jbeta primers. Method: immunoSEQ multiplex PCR; TCRdb's copy keeps in-frame clones and lacks some. The sample includes about 82,000 clones, 10% seen only once; the top ten take around 26%. The sequencing input was PBMCs. This sequence originates from a man aged 55 to 69 in good health and CMV-seropositive.

The CDR3 DNA reads TGTGCCATCAGTGAGTCTAAGACGGAGGCTGGGGCCAACGTCCTGACTTTC. Amino acid sequence: CAISESKTEAGANVLTF. The chain joins TRBV10-3 to TRBJ2-6, with D perhaps TRBD2 (5 bases). Per germline, CDR1 ENHRY and CDR2 SYGVKD. V was clipped by 0 bases and J by 2 bases, with 11 bases between them. This CDR3 spans 17 amino acids.